The T cell receptor (beta chain) described here comes from a study of tumor and adjacent non-tumor tissue in lung cancer. This clonotype has only one observation. TCRbeta libraries were built with three rounds of nested PCR, modified from ARM-PCR. TCRdb itself ran the multiplex PCR reads through MiXCR, one entry per CDR3 protein. The sample gives tens of thousands of distinct CDR3 sequences, roughly 66% of which show up once; approximately 16% is in the top ten. No cell sorting was done before RNA was extracted from the tissue. This receptor was taken from a man between 60 and 70 years old with non-small cell lung cancer. Sequences were obtained from lung tumor tissue.

The CDR3 DNA is TGTGCCAGCAGTGACAGGGACAGTTCACCCTATGGCTACACCTTC. Amino acid sequence: CASSDRDSSPYGYTF. The chain is built from TRBV2 and TRBJ1-2; 7 positions agree with TRBD1. This CDR3 is built from 15 residues. Looked up from germline, CDR1 is SNHLY and CDR2 is FYNNEI. V was pared by 3 bases and J by 4 bases, with 8 bases of the junction left unmatched.